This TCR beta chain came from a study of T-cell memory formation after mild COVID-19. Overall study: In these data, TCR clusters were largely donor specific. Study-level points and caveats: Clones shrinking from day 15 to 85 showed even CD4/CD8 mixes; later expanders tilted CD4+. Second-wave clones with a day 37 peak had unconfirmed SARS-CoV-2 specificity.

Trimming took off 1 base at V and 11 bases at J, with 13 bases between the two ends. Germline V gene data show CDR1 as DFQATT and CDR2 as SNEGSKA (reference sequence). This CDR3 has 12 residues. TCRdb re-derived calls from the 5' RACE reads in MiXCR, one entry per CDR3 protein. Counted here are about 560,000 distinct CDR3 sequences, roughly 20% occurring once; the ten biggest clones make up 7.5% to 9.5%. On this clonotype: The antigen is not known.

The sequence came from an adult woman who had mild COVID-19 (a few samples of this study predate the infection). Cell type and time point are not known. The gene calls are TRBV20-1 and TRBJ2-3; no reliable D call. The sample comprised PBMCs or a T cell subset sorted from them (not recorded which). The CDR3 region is CSARGPTVGQYF. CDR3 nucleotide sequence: TGCAGTGCTAGAGGACCCACGGTAGGGCAGTATTTT.